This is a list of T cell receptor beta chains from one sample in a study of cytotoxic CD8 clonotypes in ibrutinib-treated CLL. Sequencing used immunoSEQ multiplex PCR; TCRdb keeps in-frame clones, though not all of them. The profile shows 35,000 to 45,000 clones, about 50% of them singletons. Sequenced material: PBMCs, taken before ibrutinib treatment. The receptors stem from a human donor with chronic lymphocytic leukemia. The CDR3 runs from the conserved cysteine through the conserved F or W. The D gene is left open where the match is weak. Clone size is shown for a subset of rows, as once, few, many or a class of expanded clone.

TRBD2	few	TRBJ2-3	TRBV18	CASSSGLAGTTLADTQYF	TGTGCCAGCTCATCCGGACTAGCGGGTACCACCTTGGCAGATACGCAGTATTTT
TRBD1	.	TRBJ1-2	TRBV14	CASSRTGDYGYTF	TGTGCCAGCAGCCGGACAGGGGACTATGGCTACACCTTC
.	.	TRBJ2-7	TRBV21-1	CASSSHGLVFSYEQYF	TGTGCCAGCAGCTCCCACGGGCTAGTATTCTCCTACGAGCAGTACTTC
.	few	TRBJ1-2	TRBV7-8	CAAGEVYGYTF	TGTGCCGCAGGGGAAGTTTATGGCTACACCTTC
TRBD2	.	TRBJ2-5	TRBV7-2	CASSPFGGNQETQYF	TGTGCCAGCAGTCCATTCGGGGGGAACCAAGAGACCCAGTACTTC
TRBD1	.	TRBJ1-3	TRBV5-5	CASSPPGQINTIYF	TGTGCCAGCAGTCCCCCGGGACAGATAAACACCATATATTTT
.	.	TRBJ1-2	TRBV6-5	CASSYVQDYGYTF	TGTGCCAGCAGTTATGTACAGGACTATGGCTACACCTTC
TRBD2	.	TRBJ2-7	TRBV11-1	CASSLIRGVPEQYF	TGTGCCAGCAGCTTAATTCGGGGGGTCCCCGAGCAGTACTTC
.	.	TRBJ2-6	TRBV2	CASSERRAGANVLTF	TGTGCCAGCAGTGAACGCAGGGCTGGGGCCAACGTCCTGACTTTC
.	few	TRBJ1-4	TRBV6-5	CASSPNLEKLFF	TGTGCCAGCAGCCCCAATCTTGAAAAACTGTTTTTT
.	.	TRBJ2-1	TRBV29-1	CSVGLNEQFF	TGCAGCGTGGGTCTCAATGAGCAGTTCTTC
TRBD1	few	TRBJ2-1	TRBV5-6	CASSFRTGVYNEQFF	TGTGCCAGCAGCTTCAGGACAGGAGTTTACAATGAGCAGTTCTTC
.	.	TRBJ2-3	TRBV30	CAWRGEGVGVDTQYF	TGTGCCTGGAGAGGTGAGGGTGTAGGAGTAGATACGCAGTATTTT
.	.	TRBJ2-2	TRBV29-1	CSVRRTDTGELFF	TGCAGCGTTCGAAGGACGGACACCGGGGAGCTGTTTTTT
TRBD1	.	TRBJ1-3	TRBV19	CASRTGDTSGNTIYF	TGTGCCAGTCGGACAGGGGATACCTCTGGAAACACCATATATTTT
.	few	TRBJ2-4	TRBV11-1	CASSDEGGRRAKNIQYF	TGTGCCAGCAGCGACGAAGGGGGGAGGAGAGCCAAAAACATTCAGTACTTC
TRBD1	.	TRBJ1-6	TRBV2	CASRWTGTNSPLHF	TGTGCCAGCAGGTGGACAGGGACGAATTCACCCCTCCACTTT
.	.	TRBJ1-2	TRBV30	CAWSGTGHLYGYTF	TGTGCCTGGAGTGGAACCGGTCACTTATATGGCTACACCTTC
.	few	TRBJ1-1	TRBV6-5	CASSYSEQGNTEAFF	TGTGCCAGCAGTTACTCGGAGCAGGGGAACACTGAAGCTTTCTTT
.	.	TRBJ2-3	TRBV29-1	CSVESPDTDTQYF	TGCAGCGTTGAGTCTCCCGACACAGATACGCAGTATTTT
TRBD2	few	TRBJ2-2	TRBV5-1	CASLGTSNPGELFF	TGCGCCAGCTTGGGGACTAGCAACCCCGGGGAGCTGTTTTTT
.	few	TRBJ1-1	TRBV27	CASTPSSFGTEAFF	TGTGCCAGCACCCCCTCCAGCTTCGGCACTGAAGCTTTCTTT
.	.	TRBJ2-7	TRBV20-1	CSATPTYEQYF	TGCAGTGCTACCCCCACCTACGAGCAGTACTTC
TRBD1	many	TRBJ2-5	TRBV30	CAWSDPTGAQETQYF	TGTGCCTGGAGTGACCCCACAGGGGCCCAAGAGACCCAGTACTTC
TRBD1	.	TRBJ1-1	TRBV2	CASSEGQAGNTEAFF	TGTGCCAGCAGTGAGGGACAGGCTGGAAACACTGAAGCTTTCTTT
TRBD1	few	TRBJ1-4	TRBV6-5	CASRPGQGEKLFF	TGTGCCAGCAGACCGGGACAGGGGGAAAAACTGTTTTTT
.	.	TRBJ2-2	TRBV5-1	CASSLELAGIGTGELFF	TGCGCCAGCAGCTTGGAGTTGGCGGGTATCGGCACCGGGGAGCTGTTTTTT
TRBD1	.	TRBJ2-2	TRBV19	CASSIGTGRFGELFF	TGTGCCAGTAGTATCGGGACAGGTCGATTCGGGGAGCTGTTTTTT
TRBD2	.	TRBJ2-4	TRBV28	CASQEASGAIQYF	TGTGCCAGCCAAGAGGCTAGCGGGGCTATTCAGTACTTC
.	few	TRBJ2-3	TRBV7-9	CASSDPGGRDTQYF	TGTGCCAGCAGCGACCCAGGGGGGAGGGATACGCAGTATTTT
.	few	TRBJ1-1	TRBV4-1	CASSQDVGLGNTEAFF	TGCGCCAGCAGCCAAGATGTAGGGTTGGGGAACACTGAAGCTTTCTTT
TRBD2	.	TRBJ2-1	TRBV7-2	CASSLDRLAVEQFF	TGTGCCAGCAGCTTAGATAGACTAGCGGTTGAGCAGTTCTTC
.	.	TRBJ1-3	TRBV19	CASSSPGSSGNTIYF	TGTGCCAGTAGTTCCCCAGGGAGCTCTGGAAACACCATATATTTT
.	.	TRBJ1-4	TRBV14	CASSQLSVEKLFF	TGTGCCAGCAGCCAGTTGTCAGTGGAAAAACTGTTTTTT
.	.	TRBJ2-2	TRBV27	CASSLSWGRWTGELFF	TGTGCCAGCAGTTTATCGTGGGGTCGATGGACCGGGGAGCTGTTTTTT
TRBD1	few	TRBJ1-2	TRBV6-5	CASTWDRLGDGYTF	TGTGCCAGCACTTGGGACAGATTAGGGGATGGCTACACCTTC
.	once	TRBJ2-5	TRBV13	CASSRVGETQYF	TGTGCCAGCAGCCGGGTTGGGGAGACCCAGTACTTC
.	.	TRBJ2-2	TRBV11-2	CASSITPGTRRDTGELFF	TGTGCCAGCAGTATCACTCCGGGAACCCGGCGGGACACCGGGGAGCTGTTTTTT
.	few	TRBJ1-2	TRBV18	CASSQSVWEGYTF	TGTGCCAGCTCACAAAGCGTTTGGGAGGGCTACACCTTC
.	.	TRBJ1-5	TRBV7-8	CASSLFAGIQVQPQHF	TGTGCCAGCAGCTTATTCGCGGGGATCCAAGTTCAGCCCCAGCATTTT
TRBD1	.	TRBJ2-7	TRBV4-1	CASSPDRGLAYEQYF	TGCGCCAGCAGCCCCGACAGGGGCCTTGCCTACGAGCAGTACTTC
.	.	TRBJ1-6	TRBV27	CASSLSTGPLHF	TGTGCCAGCAGTTTATCGACCGGACCCCTCCACTTT
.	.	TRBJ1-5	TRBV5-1	CASSLTGSYSNQPQHF	TGCGCCAGCAGCTTGACAGGTTCCTATAGCAATCAGCCCCAGCATTTT
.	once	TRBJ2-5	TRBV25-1	CASSEGGKGATQYF	TGTGCCAGCAGTGAAGGAGGGAAGGGGGCGACCCAGTACTTC
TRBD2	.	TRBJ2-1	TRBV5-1	CASSLRTSGQAFNEQFF	TGCGCCAGCAGCTTGCGGACTAGCGGACAAGCCTTCAATGAGCAGTTCTTC
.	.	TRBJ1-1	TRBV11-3	CASSLGWGTDTEAFF	TGTGCCAGCAGCTTGGGGTGGGGGACTGACACTGAAGCTTTCTTT
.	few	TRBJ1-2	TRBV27	CASSLRRSWAVGYTF	TGTGCCAGCAGTCTCCGCCGGTCCTGGGCGGTTGGCTACACCTTC
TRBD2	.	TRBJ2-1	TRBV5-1	CASSLVVAGDPEQFF	TGCGCCAGCAGCTTGGTGGTAGCGGGGGACCCTGAGCAGTTCTTC
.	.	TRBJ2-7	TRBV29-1	CSVESASEQYF	TGCAGCGTTGAATCCGCATCCGAGCAGTACTTC
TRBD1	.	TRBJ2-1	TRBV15	CATSNPRQGADYNEQFF	TGTGCCACCAGCAACCCACGACAGGGGGCGGACTACAATGAGCAGTTCTTC
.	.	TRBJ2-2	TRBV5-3	CASTWDLDTGELFF	TGTGCCAGCACCTGGGACCTGGACACCGGGGAGCTGTTTTTT
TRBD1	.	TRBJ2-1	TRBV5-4	CASKPSGGEQFF	TGTGCCAGCAAACCCTCAGGGGGTGAGCAGTTCTTC
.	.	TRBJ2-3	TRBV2	CASSEVPSNTDTQYF	TGTGCCAGCAGTGAAGTCCCCTCGAACACAGATACGCAGTATTTT
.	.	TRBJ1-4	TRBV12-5	CASGPGWGWNEKLFF	TGTGCTAGTGGTCCCGGGTGGGGGTGGAATGAAAAACTGTTTTTT
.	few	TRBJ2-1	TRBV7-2	CASSYGRYNEQFF	TGTGCCAGCAGCTACGGCCGTTACAATGAGCAGTTCTTC
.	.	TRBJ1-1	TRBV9	CASSVGPGGTTEAFF	TGTGCCAGCAGCGTAGGGCCGGGGGGAACCACTGAAGCTTTCTTT